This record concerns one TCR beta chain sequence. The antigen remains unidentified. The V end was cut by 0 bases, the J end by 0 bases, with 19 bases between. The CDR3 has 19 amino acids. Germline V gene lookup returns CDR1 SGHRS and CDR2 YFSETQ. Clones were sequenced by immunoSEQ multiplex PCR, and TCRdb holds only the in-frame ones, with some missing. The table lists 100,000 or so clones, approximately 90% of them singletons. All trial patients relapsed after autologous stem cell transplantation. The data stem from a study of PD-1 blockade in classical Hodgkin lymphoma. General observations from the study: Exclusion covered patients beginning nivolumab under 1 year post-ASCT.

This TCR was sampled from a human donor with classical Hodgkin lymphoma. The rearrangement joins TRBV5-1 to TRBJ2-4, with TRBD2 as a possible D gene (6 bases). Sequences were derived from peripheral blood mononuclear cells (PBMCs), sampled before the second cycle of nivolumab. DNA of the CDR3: TGCGCCAGCAGCTTGGGGACGACATGGGGACTTTTAGCCAAAAACATTCAGTACTTC. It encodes CASSLGTTWGLLAKNIQYF.